These 19 T cell receptor beta chains were sequenced from one sample in a study of blood T cell repertoires in COVID-19. TCRdb keeps only in-frame clones here, not all; method: immunoSEQ multiplex PCR. The data contain 100,000 to 150,000 clones, 90% of them singletons. Sequencing was done on a sample of peripheral blood. Receptors were obtained from a man in his sixties with COVID-19, enrolled during active disease.

For this clone: At one end, the junction sequence differs from germline, possibly due to a read error. The chain is built from TRBV7-7 and TRBJ2-5, with 8 bases matching TRBD2. There are 14 residues in the CDR3. The germline V gene encodes CDR1 SSHAT and CDR2 FNYEAQ (reference sequence). The CDR3 nucleotides read TGTGCTAGCAGTTTGTCGGGGGGGGTGGAGACCCAGTACTTC. It specifies CASSLSGGVETQYF.

This clone is a singleton in its sample. V usage is TRBV5-1 and J usage is TRBJ2-7; D is possibly TRBD2 (6 bases). Germline loops: CDR1 SGHRS, CDR2 YFSETQ. Trimming shortened V by 3 bases and J by 3 bases, and 16 bases separated the two germline ends. CDR3 size: 15 residues. The CDR3 reads CASSSTGLGDYEQYF. The CDR3 nucleotides are TGCGCCAGCAGCTCCACGGGACTGGGGGACTACGAGCAGTACTTC.

The chain carries TRBV7-8 and TRBJ1-4; D is unresolved. The V end was cut by 7 bases, the J end by 0 bases, with 12 bases between. CDR1 and CDR2 (germline): SGHVS, FQNEAQ. This CDR3 is 15 amino acids long. The chain's CDR3 is CASTAERATNEKLFF. CDR3 sequence (DNA): TGTGCCAGCACTGCGGAGCGAGCAACTAATGAAAAACTGTTTTTT.

This clone was picked up a small number of times. The J gene is TRBJ2-1, the V gene TRBV28; D is possibly TRBD2 (6 bases). Trimming left V 6 bases short and J 3 bases short, with 18 bases between. Germline CDR1 MDHEN, CDR2 SYDVKM. The CDR3 is made up of 16 amino acids. This CDR3 is CASSQGVAGYYNEQFF. DNA of the CDR3: TGTGCCAGCAGCCAAGGCGTCGCGGGGTACTACAATGAGCAGTTCTTC.

This clone is a singleton in its sample. The CDR3 DNA sequence: TGTGCCTGGAGTCTTCCGGGACAGGGTAAACGAGAGACCCAGTACTTC. Protein product: CAWSLPGQGKRETQYF. The chain uses TRBV30 and TRBJ2-5; 9 bases are shared with TRBD1. The ends lost 2 bases at V and 4 bases at J; junction bases unmatched: 11. Germline-derived CDR1 and CDR2 are GTSNPN and SVGIG (reference sequence). The CDR3 consists of 16 residues.

The CDR3 coding sequence is TGTGCCAGCAGCGCGGGCCAGGCACACACCGGGGAGCTGTTTTTT. This sequence encodes CASSAGQAHTGELFF. The chain carries TRBV7-8 and TRBJ2-2; TRBD2 might be the D (5 bases). Germline V gene lookup returns CDR1 SGHVS and CDR2 FQNEAQ. The CDR3 consists of 15 residues. The V end lost 5 bases, the J end lost 3 bases, and 13 bases lay between the germline ends.

V gene TRBV5-4 combines with J gene TRBJ2-7, with D hard to call. V lost 1 base and J lost 3, with 5 bases in between. The CDR3 runs to 12 residues. The germline V gene encodes CDR1 SGHNT and CDR2 YYREEE (reference sequence). Written as DNA, the CDR3 is TGTGCCAGCAGCTTGTACAGCTACGAGCAGTACTTC. This sequence encodes CASSLYSYEQYF.

This clone appeared a single time. The V gene is TRBV27, the J gene TRBJ1-3, with D hard to call. CDR1 and CDR2 from the germline V gene are MNHEY and SMNVEV (reference sequence). This CDR3 spans 13 amino acids. V lost 2 bases, J lost 4 bases, and 6 bases lay in between. The CDR3 here is CASSLAAGNTIYF. In DNA, the CDR3 is TGTGCCAGCAGTTTAGCGGCCGGAAACACCATATATTTT.

This clone was seen just once. The chain carries TRBV12-5 and TRBJ1-1; D gene uncertain. The CDR3 totals 14 residues. CDR1 is LGHNT and CDR2 is FRNRAP in the germline V gene. Trimming removed 1 base at V and 6 bases at J, with 12 bases between. The CDR3 coding sequence is TGTGCTAGTGGTTTGGACTCTCTGAGCGCTGAAGCTTTCTTT. As protein: CASGLDSLSAEAFF.

This chain connects TRBV4-1 to TRBJ2-2; D is perhaps TRBD2 (6 bases). Germline values: CDR1 MGHRA, CDR2 YSYEKL. The CDR3 extends over 15 amino acids. The V end lost 6 bases, the J end lost 5 bases, and 16 bases lay between the germline ends. CDR3 region: CASRPDGGLTGELFF. In DNA, the CDR3 is TGCGCCAGCAGACCCGACGGAGGACTAACCGGGGAGCTGTTTTTT.

This chain connects TRBV6-5 to TRBJ1-2; 7 positions agree with TRBD1. Trimming at V came to 10 bases and at J to 7 bases, leaving 6 bases not matched to a gene. Germline CDR1 is MNHEY and CDR2 is SVGAGI. The CDR3 is 11 amino acids. Here the CDR3 reads CATRGGFGYTF. The CDR3 region has the DNA TGTGCCACCAGGGGGGGTTTTGGCTACACCTTC.

This clone was observed once. The genes are TRBV2 and TRBJ2-2, with 9 positions matching TRBD1. Germline CDR1 and CDR2: SNHLY and FYNNEI. V lost 6 bases to trimming and J lost 5 bases; unmatched junction nucleotides: 7. The CDR3 is made up of 15 amino acids. The CDR3 nucleotides read TGTGCCAGCAGCCCGGGACAGGGTCGTACCGGGGAGCTGTTTTTT. It encodes CASSPGQGRTGELFF.

V usage is TRBV9 and J usage is TRBJ1-1; 8 bases map to TRBD1. This CDR3 region has 16 residues. Germline V gene sequence: CDR1 SGDLS, CDR2 YYNGEE. V was clipped by 4 bases and J by 5 bases; unmatched bases: 13. CDR3 DNA sequence: TGTGCCAGCAGCCCCCTAGGGCCAGGGGGCTGGACTGAAGCTTTCTTT. It is translated as CASSPLGPGGWTEAFF.

This chain connects TRBV5-1 to TRBJ2-3, with a tentative D call TRBD2 (7 bases). V lost 0 bases and J 6 bases, leaving 14 bases between the germline ends. Per the germline V gene, CDR1 is SGHRS and CDR2 is YFSETQ. This CDR3 has 15 residues. DNA for the CDR3: TGCGCCAGCAGCTTGGCGGGGGGCAATTCCGATACGCAGTATTTT. Amino acids: CASSLAGGNSDTQYF. The variable domain in full, with the rest retrieved from reference TRBV5-1 and TRBJ2-3, is KAGVTQTPRYLIKTRGQQVTLSCSPISGHRSVSWYQQTPGQGLQFLFEYFSETQRNKGNFPGRFSGRQFSNSRSEMNVSTLELGDSALYLCASSLAGGNSDTQYFGPGTRLTVL.

The rearrangement links TRBV27 to TRBJ1-2; TRBD1 matches at 7 bases. Germline lookup yields CDR1 MNHEY and CDR2 SMNVEV (reference sequence). Trimming at V came to 2 bases and at J to 4 bases, leaving 1 base not matched to a gene. The CDR3 covers 13 residues. This CDR3 reads CASSLRTGYGYTF. CDR3 coding DNA: TGTGCCAGCAGTTTAAGGACAGGCTATGGCTACACCTTC.

The chain links TRBV10-3 to TRBJ2-3, with 10 bases lining up with TRBD2. Per the germline V gene, CDR1 is ENHRY and CDR2 is SYGVKD. J lost 0 bases, V lost 10 bases, and 4 bases had no gene match. The CDR3 has 14 residues. The CDR3 sequence: CATQGLASTDTQYF. The CDR3 DNA reads TGTGCCACCCAGGGACTAGCGAGCACAGATACGCAGTATTTT.

The count of this clone is one. The V gene is TRBV7-9, the J gene TRBJ2-1; 7 nucleotides line up with TRBD2. CDR1 and CDR2 from the germline V gene are SEHNR and FQNEAQ (reference sequence). CDR3 length equals 15 residues. Trimming removed 1 base from V and 5 bases from J; junction bases left unmatched: 5. The CDR3 DNA is TGTGCCAGCAGCTTAGGGCGGGAGAGGAACAATGAGCAGTTCTTC. Its translation is CASSLGRERNNEQFF.

The V call is TRBV5-1, the J call TRBJ2-5; TRBD2 matches 8 bases. The J segment lost 4 bases and the V segment lost 0 bases, leaving 14 bases of the junction unmatched. Germline CDR1 SGHRS, CDR2 YFSETQ. The CDR3 length is 18 residues. The DNA for the CDR3 is TGCGCCAGCAGCTTGGAAGGGGCAGGACTAGCATATAGAGAGACCCAGTACTTC. Its protein is CASSLEGAGLAYRETQYF.

The rearrangement links TRBV19 to TRBJ1-6, with D possibly TRBD1 on 6 matching bases. The CDR3 consists of 16 residues. The V end lost 9 bases, the J end lost 5 bases, and 20 bases lay between the germline ends. Germline CDR1 reads LNHDA; CDR2 reads SQIVND (reference sequence). Here the CDR3 DNA reads TGTGCCAGCATCCCTGCGCCGGGACATAATAATTCACCCCTCCACTTT. Protein sequence: CASIPAPGHNNSPLHF.